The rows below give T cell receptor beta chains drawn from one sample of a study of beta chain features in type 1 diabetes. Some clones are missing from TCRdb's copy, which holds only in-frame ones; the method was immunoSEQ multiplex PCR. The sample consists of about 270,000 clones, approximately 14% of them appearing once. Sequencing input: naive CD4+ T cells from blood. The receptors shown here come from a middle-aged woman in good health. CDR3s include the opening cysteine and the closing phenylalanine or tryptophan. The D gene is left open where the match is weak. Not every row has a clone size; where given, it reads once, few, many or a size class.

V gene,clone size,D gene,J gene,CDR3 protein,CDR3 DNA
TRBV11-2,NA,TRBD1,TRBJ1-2,CASSSRGGAVLGYTF,TGTGCCAGCAGCTCCCGAGGGGGCGCCGTCTTGGGCTACACCTTC
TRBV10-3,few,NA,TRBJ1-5,CAIGLGGNQPQHF,TGTGCCATCGGTCTGGGAGGGAATCAGCCCCAGCATTTT
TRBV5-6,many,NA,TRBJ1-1,CASSLNRRAFF,TGTGCCAGCAGCTTGAACAGGCGAGCTTTCTTT
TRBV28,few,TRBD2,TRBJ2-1,CASSLGGGAGEQFF,TGTGCCAGCAGTTTAGGCGGGGGGGCAGGGGAGCAGTTCTTC
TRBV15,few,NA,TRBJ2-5,CATSSHLAVGQETQYF,TGTGCCACCAGCAGCCATCTAGCCGTTGGGCAAGAGACCCAGTACTTC
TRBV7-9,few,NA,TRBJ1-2,CASSLHGTTDGYTF,TGTGCCAGCAGCCTCCACGGGACTACGGACGGCTACACCTTC
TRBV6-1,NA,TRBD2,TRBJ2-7,CASSRLAGGYEQYF,TGTGCCAGCAGTCGACTAGCGGGGGGCTACGAGCAGTACTTC
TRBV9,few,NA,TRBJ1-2,CASSVGRGLGGYTF,TGTGCCAGCAGCGTAGGGCGGGGTTTGGGAGGCTACACCTTC
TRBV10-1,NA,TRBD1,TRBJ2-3,CASRGDRTDTQYF,TGCGCCAGCAGGGGGGACAGGACAGATACGCAGTATTTT
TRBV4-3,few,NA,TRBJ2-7,CASSQDSRQNYEQYF,TGCGCCAGCAGCCAAGATTCGCGACAGAACTACGAGCAGTACTTC
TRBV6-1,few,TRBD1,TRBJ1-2,CASSAETGKGYGYTF,TGTGCCAGCAGTGCCGAGACAGGGAAGGGATATGGCTACACCTTC
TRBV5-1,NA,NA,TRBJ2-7,CASSLRGSDSEQYF,TGCGCCAGCAGCTTGCGAGGGTCGGATTCCGAGCAGTACTTC
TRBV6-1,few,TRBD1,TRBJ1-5,CASRDRGSQPQHF,TGTGCCAGCAGGGACAGGGGGTCTCAGCCCCAGCATTTT
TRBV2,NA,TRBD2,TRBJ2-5,CASRKGLAGEETQYF,TGTGCCAGCAGAAAGGGACTAGCGGGGGAAGAGACCCAGTACTTC